The TCR beta chain under discussion was sequenced for a study of blood T cell repertoires in COVID-19. The length of the CDR3 is 13 residues. As handled by the study authors: Reference gene primer amplification gave nucleated cell count estimates. Libraries were prepared by immunoSEQ multiplex PCR; TCRdb keeps only in-frame clonotypes and omits some of them. The V and J calls and clone size were taken over from that table, and D and trimming were inferred from the DNA. The table records fewer than 350,000 clones, roughly 89% of them present only once. All enrollees were roughly 18 to 89 years old and from 24 US areas. Researchers sorted participants into cohorts using their self-reported clinical history.

The V call is TRBV21-1, the J call TRBJ1-5; the table's D call of TRBD1 was not tested on the DNA. TRBV21-1 is assigned pseudogene status. The sequence was obtained from a woman aged 40 to 50 who had recovered from COVID-19. The sample taken for sequencing was PBMCs or T cells enriched from blood (not recorded which). This CDR3 reads CASTTESNQPQHF. The DNA of the CDR3 is TGTGCCAGCACCACAGAGAGCAATCAGCCCCAGCATTTT.